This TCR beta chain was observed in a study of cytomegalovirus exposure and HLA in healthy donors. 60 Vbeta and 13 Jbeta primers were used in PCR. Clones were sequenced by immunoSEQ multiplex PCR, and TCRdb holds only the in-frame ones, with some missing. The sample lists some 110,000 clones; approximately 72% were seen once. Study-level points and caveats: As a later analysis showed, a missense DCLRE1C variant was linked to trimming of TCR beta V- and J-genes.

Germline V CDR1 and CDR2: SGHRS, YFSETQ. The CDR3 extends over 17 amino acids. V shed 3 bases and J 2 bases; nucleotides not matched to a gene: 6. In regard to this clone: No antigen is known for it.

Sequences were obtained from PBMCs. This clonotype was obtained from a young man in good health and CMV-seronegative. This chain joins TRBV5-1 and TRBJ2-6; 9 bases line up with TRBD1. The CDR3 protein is CASSSQGAPAGANVLTF. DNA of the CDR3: TGCGCCAGCAGCTCACAGGGGGCGCCGGCTGGGGCCAACGTCCTGACTTTC.